The sequence of this TCR beta chain was determined in a study of T cell repertoires in cytomegalovirus infection. Overall study context: The authors relied on CMV epitopes, both recently identified HLA-C-restricted and well-studied HLA-B-restricted. General study results and limits: Using cumulative public TCR beta family frequency, the authors identified those who carried CMV together with the relevant HLA.

Worth noting for this clonotype: Antigen specificity is unknown.

Per germline, CDR1 DFQATT and CDR2 SNEGSKA (reference sequence). This CDR3 is built from 14 residues. V was pared by 5 bases and J by 2 bases, with 14 bases between. TCRdb itself ran the reads through MiXCR, one entry per CDR3 protein. The sample includes approximately 300,000 distinct CDR3 sequences, roughly 25% seen only once; the top ten take about 14%. The chain is built from TRBV20-1 and TRBJ2-3; a weak D match, TRBD2 (5 bases). The sequence derives from a human donor in good health (CMV status not recorded). Some clones in this sample may be carry-over from other donors' samples. Sequenced here: cultured PBMCs, sampled from culture after CMV antigen stimulation. CDR3 residues: CSAPLGGPTDTQYF. In DNA, the CDR3 is TGCAGTGCTCCCCTCGGCGGGCCCACAGATACGCAGTATTTT.